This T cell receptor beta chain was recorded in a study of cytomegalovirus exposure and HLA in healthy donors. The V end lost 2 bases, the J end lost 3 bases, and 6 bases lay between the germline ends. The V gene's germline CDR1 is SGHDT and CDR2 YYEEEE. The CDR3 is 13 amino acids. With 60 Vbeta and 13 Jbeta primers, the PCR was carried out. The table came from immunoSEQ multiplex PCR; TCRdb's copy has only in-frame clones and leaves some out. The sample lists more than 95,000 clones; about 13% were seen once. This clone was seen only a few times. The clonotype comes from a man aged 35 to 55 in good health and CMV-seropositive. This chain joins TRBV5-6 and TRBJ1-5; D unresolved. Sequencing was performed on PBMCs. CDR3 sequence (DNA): TGTGCCAGCAGCTTTTCCCACAATCAGCCCCAGCATTTT. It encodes CASSFSHNQPQHF.